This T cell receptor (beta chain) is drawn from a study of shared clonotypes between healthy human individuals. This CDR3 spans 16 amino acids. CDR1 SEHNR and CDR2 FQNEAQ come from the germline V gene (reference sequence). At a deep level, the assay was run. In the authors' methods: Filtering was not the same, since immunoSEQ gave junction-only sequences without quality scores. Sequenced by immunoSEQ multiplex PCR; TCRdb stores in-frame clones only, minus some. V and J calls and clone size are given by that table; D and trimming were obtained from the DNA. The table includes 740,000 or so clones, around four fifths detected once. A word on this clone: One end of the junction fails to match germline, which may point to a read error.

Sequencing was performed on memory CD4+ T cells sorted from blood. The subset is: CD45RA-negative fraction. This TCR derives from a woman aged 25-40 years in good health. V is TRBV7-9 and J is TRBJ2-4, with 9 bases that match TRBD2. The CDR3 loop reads CASSLGGGRARNIQYF. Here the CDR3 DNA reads TGTGCCAGCAGCTTAGGTGGCGGGAGGGCCAGAAACATTCAGTACTTC. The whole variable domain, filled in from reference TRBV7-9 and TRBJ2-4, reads DTGVSQNPRHKITKRGQNVTFRCDPISEHNRLYWYRQTLGQGPEFLTYFQNEAQLEKSRLLSDRFSAERPKGSFSTLEIQRTEQGDSAMYLCASSLGGGRARNIQYFGAGTRLSVL.